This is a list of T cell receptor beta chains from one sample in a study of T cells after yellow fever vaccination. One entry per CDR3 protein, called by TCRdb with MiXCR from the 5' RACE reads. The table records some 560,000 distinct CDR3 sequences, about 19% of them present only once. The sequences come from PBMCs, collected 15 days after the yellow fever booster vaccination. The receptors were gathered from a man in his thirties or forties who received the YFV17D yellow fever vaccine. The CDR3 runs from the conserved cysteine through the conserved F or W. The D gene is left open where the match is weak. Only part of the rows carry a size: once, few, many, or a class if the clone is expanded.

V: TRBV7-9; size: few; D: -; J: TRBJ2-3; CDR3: CASRAGPTDTQYF; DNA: TGTGCCAGCAGAGCCGGACCCACAGATACGCAGTATTTT
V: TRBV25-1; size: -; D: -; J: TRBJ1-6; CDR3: CASSGSRGALNSPLHF; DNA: TGTGCCAGCAGTGGATCCCGGGGGGCTCTTAACTCACCCCTCCACTTT
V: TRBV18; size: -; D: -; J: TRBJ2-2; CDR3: CASSPRRTANTGELFF; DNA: TGTGCCAGCTCACCACGGAGGACAGCGAACACCGGGGAGCTGTTTTTT
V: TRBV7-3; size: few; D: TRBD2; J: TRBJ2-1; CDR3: CASSLTGAGGRNEQFF; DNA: TGTGCCAGCAGCTTAACTGGGGCGGGAGGGCGTAATGAGCAGTTCTTC
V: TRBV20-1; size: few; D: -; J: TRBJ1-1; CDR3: CSARNGGDTEAFF; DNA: TGCAGTGCTAGGAATGGTGGGGACACTGAAGCTTTCTTT
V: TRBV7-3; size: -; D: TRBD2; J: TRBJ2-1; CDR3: CASSSSGRSDYNEQLF; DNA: TGTGCCAGCAGCTCTAGCGGGAGGTCAGACTACAATGAGCAGCTCTTC
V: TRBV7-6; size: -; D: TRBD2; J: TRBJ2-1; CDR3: CASSLDLAGNSEQFF; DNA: TGTGCCAGCAGCTTAGATCTAGCGGGCAATAGTGAGCAGTTCTTC
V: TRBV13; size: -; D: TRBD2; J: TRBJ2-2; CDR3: CASSLGFLAGVPGELFF; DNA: TGTGCCAGCAGCTTAGGGTTTCTAGCGGGAGTCCCCGGGGAGCTGTTTTTT
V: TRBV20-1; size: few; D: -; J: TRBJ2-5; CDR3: CSASRGGQETQYF; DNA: TGCAGTGCTAGTAGGGGGGGACAAGAGACCCAGTACTTC
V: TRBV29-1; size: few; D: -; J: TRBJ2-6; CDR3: CSAAKSGTPGANVLTF; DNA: TGCAGCGCTGCGAAGTCGGGGACACCTGGGGCCAACGTCCTGACTTTC
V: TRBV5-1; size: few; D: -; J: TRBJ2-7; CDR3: CASSLAGIIHEQYF; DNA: TGCGCCAGCAGCTTGGCGGGAATCATCCACGAGCAGTACTTC
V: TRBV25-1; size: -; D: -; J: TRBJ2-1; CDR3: CASMISLGEQFF; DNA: TGTGCCAGCATGATTTCCCTAGGGGAGCAGTTCTTC
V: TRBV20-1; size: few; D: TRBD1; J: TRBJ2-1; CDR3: CSAIEGGKPNEQFF; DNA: TGCAGTGCTATAGAAGGGGGCAAACCCAATGAGCAGTTCTTC
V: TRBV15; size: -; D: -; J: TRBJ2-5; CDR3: CATSGVGPETQYF; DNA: TGTGCCACCAGCGGCGTGGGGCCGGAGACCCAGTACTTC
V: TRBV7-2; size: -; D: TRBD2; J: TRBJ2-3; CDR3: CASSPTSGLADTQYF; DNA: TGTGCCAGCAGTCCAACTAGCGGTTTGGCAGATACGCAGTATTTT
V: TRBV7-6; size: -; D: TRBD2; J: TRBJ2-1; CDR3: CASSLNTGLGFEEIHEQFF; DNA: TGTGCCAGCAGTTTGAACACGGGACTAGGATTCGAAGAGATCCATGAGCAGTTCTTC
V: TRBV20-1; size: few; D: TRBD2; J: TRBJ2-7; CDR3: CSAQPAGPYEQYF; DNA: TGCAGTGCTCAACCAGCGGGACCCTACGAGCAGTACTTC
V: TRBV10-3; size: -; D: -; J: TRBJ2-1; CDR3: CAITRGGEFSYNEQFF; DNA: TGTGCCATCACCCGAGGGGGTGAGTTCTCCTACAATGAGCAGTTCTTC
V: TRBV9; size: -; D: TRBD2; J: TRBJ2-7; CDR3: CASSAGLASSYEQYF; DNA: TGTGCCAGCAGCGCAGGACTAGCGTCGTCCTACGAGCAGTACTTC
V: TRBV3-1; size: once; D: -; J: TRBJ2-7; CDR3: CASSQELVGAYEQYF; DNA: TGTGCCAGCAGCCAAGAATTAGTGGGGGCCTACGAGCAGTACTTC
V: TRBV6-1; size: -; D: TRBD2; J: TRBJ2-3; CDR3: CASSAPSGLAGFSTDTQYF; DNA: TGTGCCAGCAGCGCACCTTCGGGACTAGCGGGATTTAGCACAGATACGCAGTATTTT
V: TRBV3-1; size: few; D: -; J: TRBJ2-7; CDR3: CASSRAREQGEQYF; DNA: TGTGCCAGCAGCCGGGCCCGGGAGCAGGGCGAGCAGTACTTC
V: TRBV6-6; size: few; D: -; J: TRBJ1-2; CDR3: CASSVRVLGGYTF; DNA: TGTGCCAGCAGTGTCCGGGTCCTTGGGGGCTACACCTTC
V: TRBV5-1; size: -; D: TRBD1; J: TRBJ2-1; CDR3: CASSKGQGDYNEQFF; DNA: TGCGCCAGCAGCAAAGGACAGGGGGACTACAATGAGCAGTTCTTC
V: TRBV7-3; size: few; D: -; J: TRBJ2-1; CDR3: CASSPRSYNEQFF; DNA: TGTGCCAGCAGCCCCAGGTCTTACAATGAGCAGTTCTTC
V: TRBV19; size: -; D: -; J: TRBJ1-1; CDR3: CASSILGAGGTEAFF; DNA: TGTGCCAGTAGTATTCTAGGGGCCGGGGGCACTGAAGCTTTCTTT
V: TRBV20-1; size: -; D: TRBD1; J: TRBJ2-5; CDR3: CSARDRGRETQYF; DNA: TGCAGTGCTAGAGACAGGGGGCGGGAGACCCAGTACTTC
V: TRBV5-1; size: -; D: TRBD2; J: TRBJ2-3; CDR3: CASRSGTSGRTTDTQYF; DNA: TGCGCCAGCAGGTCCGGGACTAGCGGGAGGACTACAGATACGCAGTATTTT
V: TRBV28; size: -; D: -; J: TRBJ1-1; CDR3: CASKTGQANTEAFF; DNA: TGTGCCAGCAAAACGGGGCAGGCGAACACTGAAGCTTTCTTT
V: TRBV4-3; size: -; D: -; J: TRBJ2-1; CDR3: CASSSGLRSSDEQFF; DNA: TGCGCCAGCAGCTCGGGACTGCGGTCTTCCGATGAGCAGTTCTTC
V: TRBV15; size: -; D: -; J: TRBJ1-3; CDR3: CATSTQGWGNTIYF; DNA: TGTGCCACCAGCACCCAGGGTTGGGGAAACACCATATATTTT
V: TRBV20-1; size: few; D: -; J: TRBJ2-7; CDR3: CSAREFYEQYF; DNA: TGCAGTGCTAGAGAGTTCTACGAGCAGTACTTC
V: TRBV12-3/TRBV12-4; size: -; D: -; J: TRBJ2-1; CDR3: CASSFFAGPYNEQFF; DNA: TGTGCCAGCAGTTTTTTCGCGGGACCTTACAATGAGCAGTTCTTC
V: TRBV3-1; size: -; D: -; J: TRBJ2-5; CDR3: CASSQGDAGTETQYF; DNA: TGTGCCAGCAGCCAAGGTGATGCAGGGACAGAGACCCAGTACTTC
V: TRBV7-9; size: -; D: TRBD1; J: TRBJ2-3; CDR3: CASSLGQGEGDTQYF; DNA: TGTGCCAGCAGCTTAGGACAGGGAGAGGGAGATACGCAGTATTTT
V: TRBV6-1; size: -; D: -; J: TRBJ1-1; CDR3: CASKPGVNTEAFF; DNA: TGTGCCAGCAAACCAGGGGTGAACACTGAAGCTTTCTTT
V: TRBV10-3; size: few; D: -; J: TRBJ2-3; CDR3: CAIKDRSTDTQYF; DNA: TGTGCCATCAAAGACCGAAGCACAGATACGCAGTATTTT
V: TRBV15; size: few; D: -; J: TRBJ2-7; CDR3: CATSRDRASSYEQYF; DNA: TGTGCCACCAGCAGAGATCGGGCGAGCTCCTACGAGCAGTACTTC
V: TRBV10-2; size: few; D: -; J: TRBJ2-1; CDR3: CASSARIRGSSYNEQFF; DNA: TGCGCCAGCAGTGCCCGCATACGGGGGAGCTCTTACAATGAGCAGTTCTTC
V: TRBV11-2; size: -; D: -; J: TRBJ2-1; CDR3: CASSLAVGYNEQFF; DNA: TGTGCCAGCAGCTTAGCGGTGGGATACAATGAGCAGTTCTTC
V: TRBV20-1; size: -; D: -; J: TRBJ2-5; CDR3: CSASWPQETQYF; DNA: TGCAGTGCTAGTTGGCCCCAAGAGACCCAGTACTTC
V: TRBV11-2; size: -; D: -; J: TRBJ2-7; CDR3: CASSLDERGYYEQYF; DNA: TGTGCCAGCAGCTTAGATGAAAGGGGGTACTACGAGCAGTACTTC
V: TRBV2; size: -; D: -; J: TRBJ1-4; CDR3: CASSLGRDNEKLFF; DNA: TGTGCCAGCAGCCTCGGACGGGATAATGAAAAACTGTTTTTT
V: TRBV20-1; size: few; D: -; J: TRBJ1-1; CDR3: CSARKGEGRTEAFF; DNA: TGCAGTGCTAGAAAAGGGGAGGGTCGCACTGAAGCTTTCTTT
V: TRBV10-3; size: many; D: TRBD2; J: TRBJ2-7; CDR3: CAISESSGLAGPSYEQYF; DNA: TGTGCCATCAGTGAGTCCTCTGGACTAGCGGGTCCTTCCTACGAGCAGTACTTC
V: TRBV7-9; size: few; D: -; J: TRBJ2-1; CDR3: CASSVRQSNEQFF; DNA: TGTGCCAGCTCGGTAAGGCAGAGCAATGAGCAGTTCTTC
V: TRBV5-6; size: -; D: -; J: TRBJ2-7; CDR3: CASSLPRDSDGEQYF; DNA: TGTGCCAGCAGCTTGCCACGGGACTCCGACGGCGAGCAGTACTTC
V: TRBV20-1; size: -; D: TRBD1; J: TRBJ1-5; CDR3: CSARTPGQVFNQPQHF; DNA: TGCAGTGCTAGAACCCCGGGACAGGTTTTCAATCAGCCCCAGCATTTT
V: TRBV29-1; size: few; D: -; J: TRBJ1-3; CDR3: CSVEQAPGNTIYF; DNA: TGCAGCGTTGAACAGGCTCCTGGAAACACCATATATTTT
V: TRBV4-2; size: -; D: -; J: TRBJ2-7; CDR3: CASSQELGSGSFRYF; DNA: TGTGCCAGCAGCCAAGAGCTGGGTAGCGGCAGTTTCCGGTACTTC
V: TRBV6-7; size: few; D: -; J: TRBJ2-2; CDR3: CASRELHERHSNTGELFF; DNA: TGTGCCAGCCGCGAGCTCCACGAGAGACATTCGAACACCGGGGAGCTGTTTTTT
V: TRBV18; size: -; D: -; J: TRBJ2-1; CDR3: CASSPLRGQGSYNEQFF; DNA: TGTGCCAGCTCACCCCTCAGAGGGCAGGGGTCCTACAATGAGCAGTTCTTC
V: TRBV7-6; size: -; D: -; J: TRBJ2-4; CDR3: CASSLNGGLAKNIQYF; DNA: TGTGCCAGCAGCTTAAACGGGGGACTAGCCAAAAACATTCAGTACTTC
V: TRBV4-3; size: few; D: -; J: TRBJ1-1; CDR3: CASSQLSRNTEAFF; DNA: TGCGCCAGCAGCCAATTATCGAGAAACACTGAAGCTTTCTTT
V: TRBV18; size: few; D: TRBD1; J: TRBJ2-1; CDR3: CASSPRPGTGEHNEQFF; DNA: TGTGCCAGCTCACCACGGCCCGGGACAGGGGAACACAATGAGCAGTTCTTC
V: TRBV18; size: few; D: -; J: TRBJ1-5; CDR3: CASSPGRTQPQHF; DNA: TGTGCCAGCTCACCGGGGCGGACCCAGCCCCAGCATTTT
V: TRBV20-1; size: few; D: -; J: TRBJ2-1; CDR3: CSASDGGREQFF; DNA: TGCAGTGCTAGTGATGGGGGGCGTGAGCAGTTCTTC
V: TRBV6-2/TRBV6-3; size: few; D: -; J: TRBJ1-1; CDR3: CASKAASPENTEAFF; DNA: TGTGCCAGCAAGGCGGCGTCCCCCGAGAACACTGAAGCTTTCTTT
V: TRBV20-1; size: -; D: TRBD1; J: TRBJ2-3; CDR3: CSAPLEGGGRADTQYF; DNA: TGCAGTGCCCCCCTTGAAGGGGGCGGAAGGGCAGATACGCAGTATTTT